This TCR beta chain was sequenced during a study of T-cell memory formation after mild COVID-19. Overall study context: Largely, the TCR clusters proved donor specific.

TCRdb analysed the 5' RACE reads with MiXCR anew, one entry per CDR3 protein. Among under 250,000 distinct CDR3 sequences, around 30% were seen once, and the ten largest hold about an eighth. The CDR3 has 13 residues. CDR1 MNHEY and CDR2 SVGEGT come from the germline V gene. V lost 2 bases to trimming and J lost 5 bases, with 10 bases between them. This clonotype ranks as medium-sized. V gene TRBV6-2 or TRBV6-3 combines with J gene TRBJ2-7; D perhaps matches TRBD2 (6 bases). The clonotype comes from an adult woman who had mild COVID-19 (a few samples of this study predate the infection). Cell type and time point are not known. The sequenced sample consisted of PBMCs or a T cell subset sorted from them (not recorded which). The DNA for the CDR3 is TGTGCCAGCAGTTACAACAGACTAGACGAGCAGTACTTC. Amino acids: CASSYNRLDEQYF.